This entry lists 21 T cell receptor beta chains sequenced from one sample in a study of radiation and T cells in renal cell carcinoma. Assay: immunoSEQ multiplex PCR; the TCRdb copy retains only in-frame clones and omits some. Of about 120,000 clones in the sample, around 85% were seen once. Time point given: blood 2 weeks post-SBRT. Treatment given: 15 Gy SBRT to primary tumor, nephrectomy 4 weeks later. The sample in question was blood, obtained from a patient whose treatment included radiotherapy and nephrectomy. These receptors were collected from a man aged 50-59 years with renal cell carcinoma.

The rearrangement uses TRBV28 and TRBJ2-1; TRBD2 matches at 8 bases. V gave up 2 bases and J gave up 4 bases; unmatched junction bases: 4. The CDR3 loop spans 15 amino acids. The V gene's germline CDR1 is MDHEN and CDR2 SYDVKM. CDR3 residues: CASSLTGGFYNEQFF. The CDR3 DNA reads as TGTGCCAGCAGTTTAACGGGGGGGTTTTACAATGAGCAGTTCTTC.

The V gene is TRBV28, the J gene TRBJ1-2; no firm D call. The V end was cut by 7 bases, the J end by 5 bases, with 20 bases between. Germline V gene data show CDR1 as MDHEN and CDR2 as SYDVKM. This CDR3 region has 15 residues. The CDR3 region has the DNA TGTGCCAGCAACACAATGGGTATTCGCAATTATGGCTACACCTTC. Amino acids: CASNTMGIRNYGYTF.

The chain uses TRBV7-8 and TRBJ1-1; D remains ambiguous. Germline CDR1 SGHVS, CDR2 FQNEAQ. V lost 5 bases to trimming and J lost 0 bases, with 10 bases between them. This CDR3 has 14 amino acids. The CDR3 region has the DNA TGTGCCAGCAGCCCTCGGGCCTTGAACACTGAAGCTTTCTTT. It specifies CASSPRALNTEAFF.

The chain recombines TRBV5-1 with TRBJ2-2; D remains ambiguous. Germline V gene lookup returns CDR1 SGHRS and CDR2 YFSETQ. V was pared by 5 bases and J by 2 bases, with 10 bases between. The CDR3 has 14 residues. The DNA for the CDR3 is TGCGCCAGCAGTTACCGGAGCAACACCGGGGAGCTGTTTTTT. Translation gives CASSYRSNTGELFF.

This rearrangement joins TRBV5-4 to TRBJ2-2; 12 nucleotides match TRBD2. The CDR3 consists of 16 residues. V lost 1 base, J lost 6 bases, and 4 bases stayed unmatched. From germline, CDR1 is SGHNT and CDR2 YYREEE (reference sequence). The CDR3 sequence is CASSLTSGGFSGELFF. DNA of the CDR3: TGTGCCAGCAGCTTGACTAGCGGGGGGTTCTCCGGGGAGCTGTTTTTT.

This clone showed up just a few times. The J gene is TRBJ1-1, the V gene TRBV7-9; D is unclear. This CDR3 spans 14 amino acids. V lost 5 bases, J lost 1 base, and 11 bases lay in between. Germline CDR1 SEHNR, CDR2 FQNEAQ (reference sequence). CDR3 sequence (DNA): TGTGCCAGCAGCCTCGACATAAAGAACACTGAAGCTTTCTTT. It translates to CASSLDIKNTEAFF.

The genes are TRBV7-2 and TRBJ1-2; D not certain. Germline V gene data show CDR1 as SGHTA and CDR2 as FQGNSA. Trimming took off 3 bases at V and 4 bases at J, with 9 bases between the two ends. CDR3 size: 13 residues. In DNA, the CDR3 is TGTGCCAGCAGCTTCTCCGGCCCCTATGGCTACACCTTC. This codes for CASSFSGPYGYTF. The complete variable domain, with remaining parts taken from reference TRBV7-2 and TRBJ1-2, reads GAGVSQSPSNKVTEKGKDVELRCDPISGHTALYWYRQSLGQGLEFLIYFQGNSAPDKSGLPSDRFSAERTGGSVSTLTIQRTQQEDSAVYLCASSFSGPYGYTFGSGTRLTVV.

This chain connects TRBV5-5 to TRBJ2-7; a possible D gene is TRBD2 (7 bases). The CDR3 is 15 residues long. The germline V gene has CDR1 SGHKS and CDR2 YYEKEE (reference sequence). Trimming took off 2 bases at V and 5 bases at J, with 17 bases between the two ends. The DNA of the CDR3 is TGTGCCAGCAGCTTATGGGGGGGCGCCGGGGACGAGCAGTACTTC. Protein: CASSLWGGAGDEQYF.

The CDR3 DNA sequence: TGCGCCAGCAGCCAATCCACTAGCGTCGCTAGCACAGATACGCAGTATTTT. Translation: CASSQSTSVASTDTQYF. This chain links TRBV4-1 with TRBJ2-3; 7 bases line up with TRBD2. V lost 2 bases to trimming and J lost 0 bases; unmatched junction nucleotides: 8. The germline V gene encodes CDR1 MGHRA and CDR2 YSYEKL. The CDR3 extends over 17 amino acids.

The chain employs TRBV4-3 and TRBJ1-2; D is unresolved. Per the germline V gene, CDR1 is LGHNA and CDR2 is YSLEER. Trimming cost V 1 base and J 8 bases, with 14 bases left between them. The CDR3 has 14 amino acids. CDR3 nucleotides: TGCGCCAGCAGCCAAGGGTGGGCAGTGGGGGGCTACACCTTC. Its translation is CASSQGWAVGGYTF.

The V gene is TRBV6-6, the J gene TRBJ2-7; 9 nucleotides line up with TRBD1. Germline values: CDR1 MNHNY, CDR2 SVGAGI (reference sequence). The CDR3 length is 15 residues. The J segment lost 4 bases and the V segment lost 7 bases, leaving 11 bases of the junction unmatched. The CDR3 bases are TGTGCCAGCACCGCGAGGGGACAGGGAGGGTACGAGCAGTACTTC. Translating it yields CASTARGQGGYEQYF.

The chain joins TRBV19 to TRBJ2-1, with TRBD1 matching over 7 bases. This CDR3 contains 13 residues. Germline V gives CDR1 LNHDA, CDR2 SQIVND (reference sequence). V shed 6 bases, J shed 10 bases, and the junction held 9 bases outside the gene matches. The CDR3 sequence: CASSDIYRGEQFF. DNA of the CDR3: TGTGCCAGTAGCGATATCTACAGGGGAGAGCAGTTCTTC.

This rearrangement joins TRBV10-3 to TRBJ2-5; 12 positions match TRBD2. V trimming: 5 bases; J trimming: 4 bases; junction bases outside the gene matches: 5. This CDR3 has 15 residues. CDR1 and CDR2 from the germline V gene are ENHRY and SYGVKD. The CDR3 region is CAISPSGGARETQYF. The CDR3 bases are TGTGCCATCAGTCCTAGCGGGGGGGCCCGAGAGACCCAGTACTTC.

The chain couples TRBV6-5 to TRBJ1-4; D is uncertain. CDR3 length: 11 residues. Germline CDR1 is MNHEY and CDR2 is SVGAGI. V lost 6 bases to trimming and J lost 8 bases, with 7 bases between them. Here the CDR3 DNA reads TGTGCCAGCAGGCATGGAGAAAAACTGTTTTTT. Translation gives CASRHGEKLFF.

The V and J genes are TRBV5-4 and TRBJ1-1, with TRBD1 matching 9 bases. CDR3 length: 15 residues. Germline CDR1 is SGHNT and CDR2 is YYREEE (reference sequence). With V trimmed by 4 bases and J by 4 bases, 8 bases remained unmatched. Written as DNA, the CDR3 is TGTGCCAGCAGCCCGGGAAACAGGGGGCCCACTGAAGCTTTCTTT. Residues: CASSPGNRGPTEAFF.

This rearrangement joins TRBV28 to TRBJ2-7; 11 nucleotides match TRBD1. Germline-derived CDR1 and CDR2 are MDHEN and SYDVKM. The V segment lost 5 bases and the J segment 4 bases; nucleotides outside the gene matches: 16. The CDR3 runs 18 residues. CDR3: CASSGARPGTGGLYEQYF. For the CDR3, the DNA is TGTGCCAGCAGTGGGGCCAGACCCGGGACAGGGGGTTTATACGAGCAGTACTTC.

The chain has TRBV27 and TRBJ2-1, with 10 bases identical to TRBD2. V was clipped by 9 bases and J by 2 bases; unmatched bases: 7. The germline CDR1 and CDR2 sequences are MNHEY and SMNVEV (reference sequence). The CDR3 is 15 residues long. This CDR3 is CASSIAGGAYNEQFF. CDR3 nucleotides: TGTGCCAGTTCAATAGCGGGAGGCGCCTACAATGAGCAGTTCTTC.

The rearrangement joins TRBV18 to TRBJ1-4, with 8 bases lining up with TRBD1. Germline-derived CDR1 and CDR2 are KGHSH and LQKENI. The V and J ends lost 3 bases and 0 bases, in that order; junction bases with no gene match: 3. The CDR3 consists of 16 residues. Written as DNA, the CDR3 is TGTGCCAGCTCACCTGGACAGGGAGCAACTAATGAAAAACTGTTTTTT. Translating gives CASSPGQGATNEKLFF.

The J gene is TRBJ1-2, the V gene TRBV18; 7 bases are a match to TRBD1. Germline V gene sequence: CDR1 KGHSH, CDR2 LQKENI. The J segment lost 4 bases and the V segment lost 6 bases, leaving 8 bases of the junction unmatched. The CDR3 covers 14 residues. CDR3 sequence (DNA): TGTGCCAGCTCGCCTCCCGACAGGGCCTATGGCTACACCTTC. Protein product: CASSPPDRAYGYTF.

This chain connects TRBV11-3 to TRBJ2-1; maybe TRBD2 (5 bases). The CDR3 sequence is 14 residues long. Germline-derived CDR1 and CDR2 are SGHNT and YENEEA. V was cut by 1 base and J by 5 bases, with 9 bases left in between. The DNA for the CDR3 is TGTGCCAGCAGCTTAGGATACGGGAACAATGAGCAGTTCTTC. The encoded protein is CASSLGYGNNEQFF. Full variable domain (remainder filled in from reference TRBV11-3 and TRBJ2-1): EAGVVQSPRYKIIEKKQPVAFWCNPISGHNTLYWYLQNLGQGPELLIRYENEEAVDDSQLPKDRFSAERLKGVDSTLKIQPAELGDSAVYLCASSLGYGNNEQFFGPGTRLTVL.

The chain is built from TRBV2 and TRBJ2-1, with D possibly matching TRBD2 (6 bases). Germline CDR1 and CDR2: SNHLY and FYNNEI. The CDR3 sequence is 12 residues long. The V and J ends lost 7 bases and 5 bases respectively, with 9 bases between them. For the CDR3, the DNA is TGTGCCAGCAAGGACTATCACAATGAGCAGTTCTTC. Its translation: CASKDYHNEQFF.